This entry lists 5 T cell receptor beta chains sequenced from one sample in a study of T cells in Graves' hyperthyroidism and ophthalmopathy. RNA transcripts provided the source from which TCR beta CDR3 regions were amplified. The HTBI primer set served for first-round RT-PCR of the TCR CDR3. From the multiplex PCR reads, TCRdb called clonotypes with MiXCR, one entry per CDR3 protein. The table shows about 350,000 distinct CDR3 sequences, with about a fifth occurring only once. The source material was blood. The receptor source for this set is a woman in her late teens or twenties with Graves' hyperthyroidism.

The V call is TRBV7-2, the J call TRBJ2-5, with 8 bases matching TRBD1. Germline V CDR1 and CDR2: SGHTA, FQGNSA. J gave up 5 bases and V 5 bases, and 10 bases lay outside the gene matches. CDR3 length: 15 amino acids. The CDR3 reads CASSPGQGAQETQYF. In DNA, the CDR3 is TGTGCCAGCAGCCCCGGACAGGGAGCCCAGGAGACCCAGTACTTC.

This clonotype was picked up a small number of times. This rearrangement joins TRBV12-3 or TRBV12-4 to TRBJ1-5; TRBD1 matches at 8 bases. This CDR3 comprises 15 residues. V lost 5 bases to trimming and J lost 6 bases; unmatched junction nucleotides: 9. The CDR3 nucleotides are TGTGCCAGCAGTCCCCCCGGGCAGGGGGCTCAGCCCCAGCATTTT. Translating gives CASSPPGQGAQPQHF.

This clonotype has ten or more counts. The chain employs TRBV10-3 and TRBJ1-2, with D uncertain. CDR3 length equals 14 residues. V lost 4 bases, J lost 2 bases, and 11 bases lay in between. Germline CDR1 ENHRY, CDR2 SYGVKD. This chain's CDR3 is CAISAATVNYGYTF. In nucleotides, the CDR3 is TGTGCCATCAGTGCCGCGACTGTGAACTATGGCTACACCTTC.

This clonotype was found a few times. The V gene is TRBV20-1, the J gene TRBJ1-2, with 8 bases fitting TRBD1. CDR1 is DFQATT and CDR2 is SNEGSKA in the germline V gene (reference sequence). The CDR3 is made up of 16 amino acids. After removal of 2 bases from V and 3 bases from J, the junction contained 11 bases not matched to a gene. This CDR3 is CSARSLNRGGDYGYTF. DNA for the CDR3: TGCAGTGCTAGATCATTAAACAGGGGGGGGGACTATGGCTACACCTTC.

This clonotype has at least ten counts. One end of the junction is discordant with germline, which a read error may explain. The genes are TRBV12-3 or TRBV12-4 and TRBJ1-5, with TRBD1 as a possible D gene (6 bases). There are 14 residues in the CDR3. CDR3 amino acids: CAGSSTGKNQPQHF. The CDR3 coding sequence is TGTGCCGGCAGTTCAACAGGGAAGAATCAGCCCCAGCATTTT.